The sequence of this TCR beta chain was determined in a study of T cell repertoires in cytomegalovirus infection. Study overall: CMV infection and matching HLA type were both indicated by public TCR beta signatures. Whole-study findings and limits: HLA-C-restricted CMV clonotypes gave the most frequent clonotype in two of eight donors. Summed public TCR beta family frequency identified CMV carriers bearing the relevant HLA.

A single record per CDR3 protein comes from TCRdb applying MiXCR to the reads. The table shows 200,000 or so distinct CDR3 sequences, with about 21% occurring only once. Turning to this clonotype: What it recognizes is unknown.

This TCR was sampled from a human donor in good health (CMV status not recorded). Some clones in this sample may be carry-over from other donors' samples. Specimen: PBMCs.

DNA for the CDR3: TGCAGCGTGTCCCGGCAGTCCTACAATGAGCAGTTCTTC. The encoded protein is CSVSRQSYNEQFF. The rearrangement uses TRBV29-1 and TRBJ2-1; D gene uncertain. V was pared by 6 bases and J by 1 base, with 10 bases between. CDR1 SQVTM and CDR2 ANQGSEA come from the germline V gene. The CDR3 has 13 residues.